These T cell receptor beta chains were read from a single sample in a study of blood T cell repertoires in COVID-19. Measured with immunoSEQ multiplex PCR; TCRdb has only the in-frame clones, and not every one. The table shows approximately 240,000 clones, with 82% occurring only once. Material for sequencing was peripheral blood. The receptors here all came from a woman aged 80 or older with active or convalescent COVID-19. Both conserved end residues are part of each CDR3.

v_call cdr3_aa
TRBV28 CASASTGTGNEKLFF
TRBV7-9 CASSLGSAGTDSPLHF
TRBV19 CASSIWAGDQPQHF
TRBV5-4 CASRQQGEETQYF
TRBV10-3 CAISEGTGYGYTF
TRBV6-5 CASSYGAGLNTEAFF
TRBV5-1 CASSLQTSNEQFF
TRBV5-1 CASSLGRITDSPLHF
TRBV7-9 CASSLDEVSYEQYF
TRBV4-2 CASSLEDRQGYTF
TRBV5-1 CASSLAGEGHTF
TRBV5-6 CASSLRASGYYNEQFF
TRBV28 CASSRSRTGVLLGYTF
TRBV24-1 CATSDAGGPASEQYF
TRBV28 CASSFPQGGVDYTF
TRBV6-5 CASRPGTDYFYEQYF
TRBV18 CASSRDSYSYEQYF
TRBV12-5 CASGPDRGETQYF
TRBV3-1/TRBV3-2 CASSQDFGGVSEAFF
TRBV28 CASKSRTGDEKLFF
TRBV11-2 CASSLKGGSQPQHF
TRBV27 CASSSGDRVHEQYF
TRBV10-3 CAISEDRDLNEQFF
TRBV5-1 CASSQGTDYEKLFF
TRBV7-8 CASSFGTQGYGYTF
TRBV28 CASSPGQGTHEQYF
TRBV30 CAWSVAGTLGYEQYF
TRBV30 CAWRTLRGRAYEKLFF
TRBV7-9 CASSLGSGDTGELFF
TRBV28 CASSLRFGTESNNEQFF
TRBV2 CASSEQGASSGANVLTF
TRBV2 CASSDSGGAYEQYF
TRBV10-1 CASSESSSNHEQYF
TRBV7-8 CASSLDRGPASGNTIYF
TRBV11-2 CASSPRRLAGGNNEQFF
TRBV11-2 CASSSGFNEQYF
TRBV7-9 CASRQGQPFYEQFF
TRBV11-2 CASSLTAGGSGYTF
TRBV5-5 CASSKDRGGQEQYF
TRBV19 CATDGEGYTF
TRBV19 CANSINPSGSSYNEQFF
TRBV2 CASVIGGARGYTF
TRBV5-1 CASSLMLAQETQYF
TRBV11-2 CASSSGTSGSWYEQYF
TRBV6-5 CASTEGGLRYGYTF
TRBV5-1 CASSLVTDTDTQYF
TRBV6-5 CASSLDRGTGEKLFF
TRBV28 CASSSPDRDKQFF
TRBV4-2 CASRYDQGDTGELFF
TRBV10-3 CAIREGTSQETQYF
TRBV2 CASSPGGQGGSPLHF
TRBV5-6 CASSLTGRTNYGYTF